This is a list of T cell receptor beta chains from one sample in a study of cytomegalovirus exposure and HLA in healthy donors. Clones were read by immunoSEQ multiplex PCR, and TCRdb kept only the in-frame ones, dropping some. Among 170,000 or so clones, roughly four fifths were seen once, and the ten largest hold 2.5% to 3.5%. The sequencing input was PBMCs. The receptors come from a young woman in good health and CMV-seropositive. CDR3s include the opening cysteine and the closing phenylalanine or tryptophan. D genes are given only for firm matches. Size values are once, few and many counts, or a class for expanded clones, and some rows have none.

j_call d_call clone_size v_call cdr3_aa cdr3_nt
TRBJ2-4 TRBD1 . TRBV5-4 CASSTGTEKNIQYF TGTGCCAGCAGCACTGGGACAGAGAAAAACATTCAGTACTTC
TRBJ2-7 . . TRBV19 CASSVGGKAYEQYF TGTGCCAGTAGTGTCGGCGGGAAGGCCTACGAGCAGTACTTC
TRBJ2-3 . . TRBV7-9 CASSDVGDTQYF TGTGCCAGCAGTGACGTCGGGGATACGCAGTATTTT
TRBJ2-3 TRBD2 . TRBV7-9 CASQAGAITDTQYF TGTGCCAGTCAAGCGGGGGCGATCACAGATACGCAGTATTTT
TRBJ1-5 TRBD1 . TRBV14 CASSQPKQGALNIEEPQHF TGTGCCAGCAGCCAACCAAAACAGGGGGCACTTAACATTGAGGAGCCCCAGCATTTT
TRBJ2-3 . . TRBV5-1 CASRNIRESTDTQYF TGCGCCAGCAGAAACATCCGGGAATCCACAGATACGCAGTATTTT
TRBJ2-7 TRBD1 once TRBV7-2 CASSRGQGPSEQYF TGTGCCAGCAGCCGAGGACAGGGACCGTCCGAGCAGTACTTC
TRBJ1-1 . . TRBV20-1 CSARGLAEAFF TGCAGTGCTAGAGGTCTAGCTGAAGCTTTCTTT
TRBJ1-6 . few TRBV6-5 CASSYSSAGSALHF TGTGCCAGCAGTTACTCTTCGGCAGGTTCAGCCCTCCACTTT
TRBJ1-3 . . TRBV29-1 CSVELARSSGNTIYF TGCAGCGTTGAATTGGCCAGAAGCTCTGGAAACACCATATATTTT
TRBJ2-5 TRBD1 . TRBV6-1 CASTRQGARQETQYF TGTGCCAGCACCCGACAGGGGGCGCGGCAAGAGACCCAGTACTTC
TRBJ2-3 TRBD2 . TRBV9 CASSGAGGSTDTQYF TGTGCCAGCAGCGGGGCGGGGGGTAGCACAGATACGCAGTATTTT
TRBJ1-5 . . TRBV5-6 CASSLASNQPQHF TGTGCCAGCAGCTTGGCGAGCAATCAGCCCCAGCATTTT
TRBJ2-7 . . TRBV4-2 CASSQPQGSSEQYF TGTGCCAGCAGCCAACCACAGGGTAGCAGCGAGCAGTACTTC
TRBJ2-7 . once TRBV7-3 CASSFSRRYEQYF TGTGCCAGCAGCTTTAGTCGTCGGTACGAGCAGTACTTC
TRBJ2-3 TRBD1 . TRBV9 CASSAQTGEGDTQYF TGTGCCAGCAGCGCGCAGACAGGGGAAGGGGATACGCAGTATTTT
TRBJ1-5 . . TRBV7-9 CASSQEVLAGNQPQHF TGTGCCAGCAGCCAAGAAGTCCTAGCCGGCAATCAGCCCCAGCATTTT
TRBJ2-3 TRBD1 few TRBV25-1 CASSGGGAFIDTQYF TGTGCCAGCAGTGGAGGGGGCGCTTTCATTGATACGCAGTATTTT
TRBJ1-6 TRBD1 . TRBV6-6 CASSWTGDNSPLHF TGTGCCAGCAGTTGGACAGGGGATAATTCACCCCTCCACTTT
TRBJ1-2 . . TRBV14 CASSQGKGDTTF TGTGCCAGCAGCCAAGGGAAGGGGGACACCACCTTC
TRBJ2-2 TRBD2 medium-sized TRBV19 CASTPDGGALISGELFF TGTGCCAGTACCCCTGACGGGGGGGCCTTAATATCCGGGGAGCTGTTTTTT
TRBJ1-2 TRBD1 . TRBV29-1 CSATRDSNYGYTF TGCAGCGCCACCCGGGACAGCAACTATGGCTACACCTTC
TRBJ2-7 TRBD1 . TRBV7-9 CASSSIRTGAYEQYF TGTGCCAGCAGCTCCATCAGGACAGGGGCCTACGAGCAGTACTTC
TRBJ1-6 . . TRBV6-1 CASSEGSTLYNSPLHF TGTGCCAGCAGTGAAGGGTCGACACTCTATAATTCACCCCTCCACTTT
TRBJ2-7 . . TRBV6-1 CASSEAGQRYEQYF TGTGCCAGCAGTGAAGCTGGACAGCGCTACGAGCAGTACTTC
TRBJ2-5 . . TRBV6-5 CASRISYQETQYF TGTGCCAGCAGGATCAGTTACCAAGAGACCCAGTACTTC
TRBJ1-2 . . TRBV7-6 CASSSRGRGYTF TGTGCCAGCAGCTCCAGGGGCCGTGGCTACACCTTC
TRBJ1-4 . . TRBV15 CATSRDVEGGKLFF TGTGCCACCAGCAGAGATGTCGAGGGGGGGAAACTGTTTTTT
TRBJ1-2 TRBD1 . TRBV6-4 CASRAGTGTVSGYTF TGTGCCAGCAGGGCCGGGACAGGGACGGTCTCTGGCTACACCTTC
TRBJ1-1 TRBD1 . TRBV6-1 CASLGQGGMNTEAFF TGTGCCAGTCTGGGACAGGGGGGCATGAACACTGAAGCTTTCTTT
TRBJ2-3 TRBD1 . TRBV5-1 CASSPGQGLDTQYF TGCGCCAGCAGCCCCGGACAGGGTTTGGATACGCAGTATTTT
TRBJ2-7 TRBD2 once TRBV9 CASSASGGEQYF TGTGCCAGCAGTGCGAGCGGGGGCGAGCAGTACTTC
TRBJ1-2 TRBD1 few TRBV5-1 CASSSPTTGQGGEEYYGYTF TGCGCCAGCAGCTCCCCCACCACGGGACAGGGAGGAGAGGAGTACTATGGCTACACCTTC
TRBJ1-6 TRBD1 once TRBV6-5 CASNAGGSYSPLHF TGTGCCAGCAATGCAGGGGGCAGTTATTCACCCCTCCACTTT
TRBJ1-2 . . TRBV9 CASSVTGTEYGYTF TGTGCCAGCAGCGTAACCGGGACTGAATATGGCTACACCTTC
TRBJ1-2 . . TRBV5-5 CASSRDMNYGYTF TGTGCCAGCAGCCGGGACATGAACTATGGCTACACCTTC
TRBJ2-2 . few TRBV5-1 CASAGAFNTGELFF TGCGCCAGCGCTGGGGCCTTTAACACCGGGGAGCTGTTTTTT
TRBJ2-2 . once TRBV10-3 CAISGTALNTGELFF TGTGCCATCAGTGGGACAGCGCTAAACACCGGGGAGCTGTTTTTT
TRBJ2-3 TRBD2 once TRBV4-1 CASSQGAGGPATQYF TGCGCCAGCAGCCAAGGGGCGGGGGGGCCCGCTACGCAGTATTTT
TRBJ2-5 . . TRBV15 CATSRGGGEETQYF TGTGCCACCAGCAGAGGGGGCGGGGAAGAGACCCAGTACTTC
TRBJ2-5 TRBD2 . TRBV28 CASRIQTSGAQYF TGTGCCAGCAGAATCCAAACTAGCGGGGCCCAGTACTTC
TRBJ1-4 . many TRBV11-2 CASSLSSGEKLFF TGTGCCAGCAGCTTATCTTCAGGAGAAAAACTGTTTTTT
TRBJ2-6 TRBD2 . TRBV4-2 CASSHPVGTSGLAVTGANVLTF TGTGCCAGCAGCCACCCAGTGGGGACGTCGGGACTAGCGGTTACAGGGGCCAACGTCCTGACTTTC
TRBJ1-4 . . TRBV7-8 CASSFTGEKLFF TGTGCCAGCAGCTTCACCGGGGAAAAACTGTTTTTT
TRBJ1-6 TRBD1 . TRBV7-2 CASSLKVFGTGVNSPLHF TGTGCCAGCAGCTTAAAAGTGTTCGGGACAGGGGTTAATTCACCCCTCCACTTT
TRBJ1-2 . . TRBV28 CASRLGVRTGNYGYTF TGTGCCAGCAGATTGGGTGTAAGGACGGGAAACTATGGCTACACCTTC
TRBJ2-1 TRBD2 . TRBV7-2 CASSLGLGRGEQFF TGTGCCAGCAGCTTAGGTCTGGGGAGGGGTGAGCAGTTCTTC
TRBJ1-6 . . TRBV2 CASSEAGVDSPLHF TGTGCCAGCAGTGAAGCAGGGGTGGATTCACCCCTCCACTTT
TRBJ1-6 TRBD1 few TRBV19 CASRDRERNSPLHF TGTGCCAGTAGGGACAGGGAGCGTAATTCACCCCTCCACTTT
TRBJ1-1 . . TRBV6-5 CASRPADRNTEAFF TGTGCCAGCAGACCCGCGGACAGGAACACTGAAGCTTTCTTT
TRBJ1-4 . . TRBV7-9 CATQGLATNEKLFF TGTGCCACCCAGGGTCTCGCAACTAATGAAAAACTGTTTTTT
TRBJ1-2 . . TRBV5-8 CASSLPSYGYTF TGTGCCAGCAGCTTGCCATCCTATGGCTACACCTTC